Given below is one T cell receptor (beta chain) in context. The protocol was immunoSEQ multiplex PCR, while the TCRdb copy is restricted to in-frame clones and leaves out a portion. The sample lists tens of thousands of clones, roughly 92% occurring once. These data come from a study of T cell changes during pregnancy in multiple sclerosis. There are 16 residues in the CDR3. V lost 4 bases, J lost 3 bases, and 9 bases stayed unmatched. The V gene's germline CDR1 is SGHNT and CDR2 YENEEA. The clonotype comes from a female donor with multiple sclerosis, enrolled in a pregnancy study. This chain connects TRBV11-3 to TRBJ2-7; 10 bases are a match to TRBD2. The source was peripheral blood, collected in the second trimester of pregnancy. The CDR3 DNA reads as TGTGCCAGCAGCTGGGGATCTAGCGGGAGTTACTACGAGCAGTACTTC. This encodes CASSWGSSGSYYEQYF.